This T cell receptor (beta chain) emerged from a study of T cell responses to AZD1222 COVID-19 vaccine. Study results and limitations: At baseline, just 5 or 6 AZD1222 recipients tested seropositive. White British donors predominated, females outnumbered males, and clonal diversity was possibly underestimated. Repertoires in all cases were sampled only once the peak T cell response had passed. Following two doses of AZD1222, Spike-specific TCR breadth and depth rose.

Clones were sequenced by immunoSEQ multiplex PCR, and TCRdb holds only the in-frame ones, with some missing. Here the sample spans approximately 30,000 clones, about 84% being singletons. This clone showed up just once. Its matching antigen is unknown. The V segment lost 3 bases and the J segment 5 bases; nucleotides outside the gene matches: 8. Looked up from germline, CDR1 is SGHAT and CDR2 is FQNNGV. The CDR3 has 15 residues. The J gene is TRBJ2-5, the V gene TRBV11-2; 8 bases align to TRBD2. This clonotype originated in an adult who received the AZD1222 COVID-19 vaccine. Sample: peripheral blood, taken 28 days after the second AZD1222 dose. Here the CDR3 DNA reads TGTGCCAGCAGCTTCTGGGAGTCGGGGGGGGAGACCCAGTACTTC. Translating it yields CASSFWESGGETQYF.